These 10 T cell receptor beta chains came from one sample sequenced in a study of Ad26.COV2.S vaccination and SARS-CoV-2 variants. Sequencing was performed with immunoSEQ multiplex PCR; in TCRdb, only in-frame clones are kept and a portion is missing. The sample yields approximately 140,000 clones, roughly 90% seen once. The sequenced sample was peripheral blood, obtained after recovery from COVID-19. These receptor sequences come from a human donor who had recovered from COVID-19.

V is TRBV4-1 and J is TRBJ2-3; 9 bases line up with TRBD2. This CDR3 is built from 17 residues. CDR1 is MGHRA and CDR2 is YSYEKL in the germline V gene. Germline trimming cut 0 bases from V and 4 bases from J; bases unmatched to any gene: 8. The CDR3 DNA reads TGCGCCAGCAGCCAAGATCCGGCGGGGGGGCCGGCAGATACGCAGTATTTT. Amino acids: CASSQDPAGGPADTQYF.

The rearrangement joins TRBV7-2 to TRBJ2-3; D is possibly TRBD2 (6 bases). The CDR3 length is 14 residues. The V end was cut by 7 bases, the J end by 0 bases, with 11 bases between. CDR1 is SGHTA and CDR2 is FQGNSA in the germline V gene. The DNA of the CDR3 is TGTGCCAGCACCTGGGGGGTGAGCACAGATACGCAGTATTTT. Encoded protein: CASTWGVSTDTQYF.

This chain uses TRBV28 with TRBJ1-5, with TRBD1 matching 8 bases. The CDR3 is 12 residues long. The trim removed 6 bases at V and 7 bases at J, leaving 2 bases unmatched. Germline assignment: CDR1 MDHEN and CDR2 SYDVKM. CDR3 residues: CASSTGGQPQHF. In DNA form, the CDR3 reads TGTGCCAGCAGCACAGGGGGGCAGCCCCAGCATTTT.

The DNA of the CDR3 is TGTGCCAGCAGTGCGGGACGGCTGAACACTGAAGCTTTCTTT. Amino acids: CASSAGRLNTEAFF. V gene TRBV2 combines with J gene TRBJ1-1; the D gene is possibly TRBD1 (5 bases). The germline V and J ends were trimmed by 4 bases and 0 bases, with 9 bases remaining between them. This CDR3 contains 14 residues. Germline assignment: CDR1 SNHLY and CDR2 FYNNEI.

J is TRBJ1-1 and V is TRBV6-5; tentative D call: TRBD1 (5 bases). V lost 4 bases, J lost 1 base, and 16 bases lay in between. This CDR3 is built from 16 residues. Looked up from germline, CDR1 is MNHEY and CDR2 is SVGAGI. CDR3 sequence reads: CASSSLTAHWNTEAFF. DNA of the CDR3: TGTGCCAGCAGTTCTCTGACAGCGCATTGGAACACTGAAGCTTTCTTT.

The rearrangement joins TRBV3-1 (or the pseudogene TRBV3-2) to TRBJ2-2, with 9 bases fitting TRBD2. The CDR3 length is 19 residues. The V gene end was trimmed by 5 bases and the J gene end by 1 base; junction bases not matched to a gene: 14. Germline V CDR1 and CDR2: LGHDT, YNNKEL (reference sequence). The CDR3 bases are TGTGCCAGCAGCTCCGGGACTAGCCCGCTAGCGTTGAACACCGGGGAGCTGTTTTTT. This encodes CASSSGTSPLALNTGELFF.

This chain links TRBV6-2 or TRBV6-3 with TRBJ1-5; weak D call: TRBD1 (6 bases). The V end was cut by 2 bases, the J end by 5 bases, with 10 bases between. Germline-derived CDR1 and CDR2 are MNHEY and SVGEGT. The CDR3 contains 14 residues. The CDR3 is CASSYPQGHQPQHF. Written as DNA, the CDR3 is TGTGCCAGCAGTTACCCACAGGGTCATCAGCCCCAGCATTTT.

The CDR3 sequence: CASRPGGSTEAFF. CDR3 nucleotide sequence: TGTGCCAGCAGGCCAGGGGGTTCGACTGAAGCTTTCTTT. The V and J genes are TRBV3-1 (or the pseudogene TRBV3-2) and TRBJ1-1; 7 bases align to TRBD1. The CDR3 is 13 residues long. Trimming at V came to 6 bases and at J to 5 bases, leaving 6 bases not matched to a gene. Per germline, CDR1 LGHDT and CDR2 YNNKEL (reference sequence).

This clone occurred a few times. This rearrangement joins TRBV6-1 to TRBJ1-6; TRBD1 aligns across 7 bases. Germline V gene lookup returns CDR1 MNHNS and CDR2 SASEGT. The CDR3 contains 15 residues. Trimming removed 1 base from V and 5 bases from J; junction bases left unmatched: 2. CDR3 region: CASSEVGTDNSPLHF. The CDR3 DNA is TGTGCCAGCAGTGAAGTCGGGACAGATAATTCACCCCTCCACTTT.

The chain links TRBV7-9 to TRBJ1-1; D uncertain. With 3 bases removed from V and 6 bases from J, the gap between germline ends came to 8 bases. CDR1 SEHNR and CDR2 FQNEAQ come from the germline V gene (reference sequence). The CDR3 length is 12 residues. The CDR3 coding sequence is TGTGCCAGCAGCTTCCACCAGTCTGAAGCTTTCTTT. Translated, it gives CASSFHQSEAFF.